Presented here are 32 T cell receptor beta chains from one specimen sequenced in a study of a mutant IDH1 vaccine in newly diagnosed glioma. Only in-frame clones appear in the TCRdb table, and some are missing; sequencing was by immunoSEQ multiplex PCR. The data show over 40,000 clones, with 60% to 85% seen just once and around 6.6% held by the top ten. Antigens for these TCRs are unknown. The sample's time point: week 23, last vaccination. It was 300 ug of mutant IDH1 20-mer peptide that made up each vaccine dose, given with topical imiquimod. This specimen consisted of PBMCs, obtained from a glioma patient whose treatment included an IDH1 peptide vaccine. The receptors were gathered from a middle-aged woman with glioma. Some clones in this sample may be carry-over from other donors' samples.

The rearrangement uses TRBV7-6 and TRBJ1-2; 11 bases are a match to TRBD1. Per the germline V gene, CDR1 is SGHVS and CDR2 is FNYEAQ. V dropped 5 bases and J dropped 9; count of bases not matched to a gene: 8. The CDR3 covers 14 residues. CDR3 DNA sequence: TGTGCCAGCAGCAGGACAGGGGGCGCACGTAGCTACACCTTC. It translates to CASSRTGGARSYTF.

This clone was counted once. V is TRBV25-1 and J is TRBJ2-2; D gene ambiguous. Germline V gene lookup returns CDR1 MGHDK and CDR2 SYGVNS. This CDR3 is 14 amino acids long. Trimming left V 7 bases short and J 0 bases short, with 9 bases between. The CDR3, as DNA: TGTGCCAGCACCCCCCTAGCGAACACCGGGGAGCTGTTTTTT. It translates to CASTPLANTGELFF.

This sequence joins TRBV19 and TRBJ2-7; D perhaps matches TRBD2 (6 bases). There are 15 residues in the CDR3. V shed 6 bases and J shed 6 bases, with 21 bases lying between them. CDR1 is LNHDA, CDR2 SQIVND, per germline (reference sequence). The CDR3 DNA is TGTGCCAGTAGGAGGGACGCGGGAACTGCGGCCGAGCAGTACTTC. Translation gives CASRRDAGTAAEQYF.

The V gene is TRBV4-2, the J gene TRBJ1-3, with D perhaps TRBD1 (6 bases). V was pared by 0 bases and J by 4 bases, with 13 bases between. This CDR3 has 16 residues. Germline loops: CDR1 LGHNA, CDR2 YNFKEQ. CDR3 sequence (DNA): TGTGCCAGCAGCCAAGACCTCGGGACATCGGGAAACACCATATATTTT. Its translation is CASSQDLGTSGNTIYF.

The gene calls are TRBV11-2 and TRBJ1-1; D is ambiguous. Germline CDR1 is SGHAT and CDR2 is FQNNGV. Trimming removed 1 base from V and 2 bases from J, with 11 bases in between. The CDR3 sequence is 15 residues long. The CDR3 is CASSLVGNLNTEAFF. The DNA of the CDR3 is TGTGCCAGCAGCTTAGTTGGCAACTTAAACACTGAAGCTTTCTTT. Combining the CDR3 with reference TRBV11-2 and TRBJ1-1 gives the whole variable domain EAGVAQSPRYKIIEKRQSVAFWCNPISGHATLYWYQQILGQGPKLLIQFQNNGVVDDSQLPKDRFSAERLKGVDSTLKIQPAKLEDSAVYLCASSLVGNLNTEAFFGQGTRLTVV.

The table lists this clone with a few counts. The J gene is TRBJ1-2, the V gene TRBV27; no definite D call. V was trimmed by 4 bases and J by 4 bases, leaving 7 bases between them. Germline CDR1 is MNHEY and CDR2 is SMNVEV (reference sequence). This CDR3 has 12 amino acids. The CDR3 sequence: CASSSTSYGYTF. The CDR3 DNA reads TGTGCCAGCAGTTCCACTAGCTATGGCTACACCTTC.

The rearrangement joins TRBV9 to TRBJ2-7, with D tentatively TRBD2 (5 bases). This CDR3 has 14 residues. Deletions cut 4 bases from V and 0 bases from J, with 11 bases between. Germline V gene lookup returns CDR1 SGDLS and CDR2 YYNGEE. The DNA for the CDR3 is TGTGCCAGCAGCCCCCGGACTGGCTCCTACGAGCAGTACTTC. This encodes CASSPRTGSYEQYF.

This clone was observed once. The chain links TRBV19 to TRBJ2-7; the D gene is possibly TRBD1 (6 bases). Germline V gene data show CDR1 as LNHDA and CDR2 as SQIVND (reference sequence). CDR3 length equals 12 residues. V was clipped by 5 bases and J by 6 bases, with 11 bases between them. Written as DNA, the CDR3 is TGTGCCAGTAGTCAACAGGGTGGCGAGCAGTACTTC. Translated, it gives CASSQQGGEQYF.

In this sample, this clone turned up a few times. This chain links TRBV7-2 with TRBJ1-3, with unresolved D. V lost 2 bases and J 0 bases, leaving 8 bases between the germline ends. The germline gives CDR1 SGHTA, CDR2 FQGNSA. The CDR3 loop spans 15 amino acids. CDR3 residues: CASSLSQASGNTIYF. The CDR3 DNA is TGTGCCAGCAGCTTATCGCAGGCCTCTGGAAACACCATATATTTT.

V usage is TRBV5-1 and J usage is TRBJ2-5; 10 bases match TRBD1. The CDR3 is 14 residues long. Trimming at V came to 4 bases and at J to 2 bases, leaving 2 bases not matched to a gene. Germline-derived CDR1 and CDR2 are SGHRS and YFSETQ. CDR3: CASSVDRGQETQYF. The CDR3 nucleotides read TGCGCCAGCAGCGTGGACAGGGGGCAAGAGACCCAGTACTTC.

This chain joins TRBV9 and TRBJ2-7, with D hard to call. Germline values: CDR1 SGDLS, CDR2 YYNGEE. Trimming cost V 0 bases and J 5 bases, with 9 bases left between them. This CDR3 contains 13 residues. CDR3 sequence (DNA): TGTGCCAGCAGCGTAGGGGTCAACCACGAGCAGTACTTC. Amino acids: CASSVGVNHEQYF.

This chain connects TRBV29-1 to TRBJ1-2; no definite D call. Germline CDR1 and CDR2: SQVTM and ANQGSEA. The CDR3 is 12 amino acids. V lost 4 bases and J lost 4, with 10 bases in between. CDR3 sequence reads: CSVAGSIYGYTF. The CDR3, as DNA: TGCAGCGTTGCCGGGTCGATCTATGGCTACACCTTC.

The CDR3 spells CASSSPTGMGTEAFF. As DNA, the CDR3 is TGCGCCAGCAGCTCTCCGACAGGGATGGGCACTGAAGCTTTCTTT. The chain couples TRBV5-1 to TRBJ1-1; TRBD1 matches 7 bases. Losses at the gene ends were 3 bases for V and 4 bases for J; bases not matched to a gene: 9. In germline, CDR1 is SGHRS, CDR2 YFSETQ. CDR3 size: 15 residues. The whole variable domain, filled in from reference TRBV5-1 and TRBJ1-1, reads KAGVTQTPRYLIKTRGQQVTLSCSPISGHRSVSWYQQTPGQGLQFLFEYFSETQRNKGNFPGRFSGRQFSNSRSEMNVSTLELGDSALYLCASSSPTGMGTEAFFGQGTRLTVV.

In its sample, this clone was seen a few times. The chain has TRBV30 and TRBJ1-6; D call uncertain. The V end lost 1 base, the J end lost 13 bases, and 14 bases lay between the germline ends. CDR1 is GTSNPN and CDR2 is SVGIG in the germline V gene (reference sequence). The CDR3 sequence is 13 residues long. The CDR3 bases are TGTGCCTGGAGTGGGAACCGTCTGGGGCCCCTCCACTTT. It translates to CAWSGNRLGPLHF.

The chain has TRBV6-5 and TRBJ2-7; D call uncertain. Germline V gene sequence: CDR1 MNHEY, CDR2 SVGAGI. The CDR3 is 11 residues long. The V end was cut by 6 bases, the J end by 7 bases, with 10 bases between. CDR3 region: CASSRLGEQYF. The CDR3 region has the DNA TGTGCCAGCAGCCGACTCGGAGAGCAGTACTTC.

This clone was picked up a small number of times. This chain connects TRBV13 to TRBJ2-5, with D uncertain. The germline V and J ends were trimmed by 1 base and 3 bases, with 15 bases remaining between them. CDR1 PRHDT and CDR2 FYEKMQ come from the germline V gene (reference sequence). The CDR3 has 16 amino acids. CDR3 loop: CASSLAGQGREETQYF. CDR3 nucleotides: TGTGCCAGCAGCTTAGCAGGTCAAGGAAGGGAAGAGACCCAGTACTTC.

V usage is TRBV29-1 and J usage is TRBJ1-1; D is unresolved. The CDR3 extends over 13 amino acids. Trimming shortened V by 1 base and J by 1 base, and 7 bases separated the two germline ends. Germline V gives CDR1 SQVTM, CDR2 ANQGSEA. The CDR3 reads CSVEAPENTEAFF. CDR3 sequence (DNA): TGCAGCGTTGAAGCCCCCGAGAACACTGAAGCTTTCTTT.

Only a few counts were recorded for this clone. The chain is built from TRBV27 and TRBJ1-1; weak D call: TRBD1 (6 bases). CDR1 is MNHEY, CDR2 SMNVEV, per germline (reference sequence). There are 13 residues in the CDR3. The V and J ends lost 5 bases and 5 bases respectively, with 12 bases between them. CDR3 region: CASSPYTGTEAFF. The CDR3, as DNA: TGTGCCAGCAGTCCCTATACAGGGACTGAAGCTTTCTTT.

This rearrangement joins TRBV30 to TRBJ1-1; D gene unclear. The germline gives CDR1 GTSNPN, CDR2 SVGIG (reference sequence). This CDR3 comprises 13 residues. V lost 3 bases and J lost 1, with 9 bases in between. CDR3 DNA: TGTGCCTGGAGAGGGATGAAGAACACTGAAGCTTTCTTT. This translates into CAWRGMKNTEAFF.

This clone was detected only a few times. The V and J genes are TRBV27 and TRBJ2-6; D unresolved. This CDR3 is built from 15 residues. V gave up 4 bases and J gave up 1 base, with 8 bases separating them. Germline V CDR1 and CDR2: MNHEY, SMNVEV (reference sequence). CDR3 residues: CASSSGSSGANVLTF. Here the CDR3 DNA reads TGTGCCAGCAGTTCCGGAAGTTCTGGGGCCAACGTCCTGACTTTC.

The rearrangement joins TRBV19 to TRBJ2-5; 10 nucleotides line up with TRBD2. With 2 bases clipped from V and 3 bases from J, the junction kept 3 bases outside the gene matches. This CDR3 spans 15 amino acids. Germline V gives CDR1 LNHDA, CDR2 SQIVND (reference sequence). DNA for the CDR3: TGTGCCAGTAGTATAAAAGGACTAGCGGAAGAGACCCAGTACTTC. This translates into CASSIKGLAEETQYF.

This rearrangement joins TRBV7-2 to TRBJ1-4; 10 positions agree with TRBD1. V dropped 7 bases and J dropped 6; count of bases not matched to a gene: 5. The CDR3 runs 14 residues. CDR1 is SGHTA and CDR2 is FQGNSA in the germline V gene. CDR3 nucleotide sequence: TGTGCCAGCAACTCCGGGACAGGGGATGAAAAACTGTTTTTT. Translating gives CASNSGTGDEKLFF.

This rearrangement joins TRBV18 to TRBJ1-1, with D perhaps TRBD1 (6 bases). The CDR3 consists of 17 residues. The ends were cut back, 3 bases at V and 1 base at J, with 18 bases in the middle. CDR1 and CDR2 (germline): KGHSH, LQKENI. For the CDR3, the DNA is TGTGCCAGCTCACCCCCGCGAGGGATAGGGGGGAACACTGAAGCTTTCTTT. Amino acid sequence: CASSPPRGIGGNTEAFF.

This chain connects TRBV9 to TRBJ2-1; 8 nucleotides line up with TRBD1. This CDR3 is 17 amino acids long. Germline CDR1 reads SGDLS; CDR2 reads YYNGEE. V dropped 5 bases and J dropped 6; count of bases not matched to a gene: 16. CDR3: CASRGQVHRIIINEQFF. The CDR3 DNA sequence: TGTGCCAGCAGGGGACAGGTCCATCGCATCATCATCAATGAGCAGTTCTTC.

This chain uses TRBV7-2 with TRBJ2-5; TRBD2 matches at 8 bases. CDR3 length: 16 residues. CDR1 and CDR2 from the germline V gene are SGHTA and FQGNSA. Germline trimming cut 5 bases from V and 7 bases from J; bases unmatched to any gene: 15. CDR3 region: CASSQASAGVIGTQYF. As DNA, the CDR3 is TGTGCCAGCAGCCAGGCGTCAGCGGGGGTTATAGGGACCCAGTACTTC.

The V gene is TRBV6-5, the J gene TRBJ2-7; D might be TRBD2 (5 bases). V was pared by 5 bases and J by 3 bases, with 17 bases between. The CDR3 runs 15 residues. Germline V gene data show CDR1 as MNHEY and CDR2 as SVGAGI. The CDR3 DNA is TGTGCCAGCAGTATACCGCGTGTCGGGATCTACGAGCAGTACTTC. Its translation: CASSIPRVGIYEQYF.

CDR3 bases: TGTGCCAGCAGCTACGGACAGGGAAAGGGAAACACCATATATTTT. Amino acids: CASSYGQGKGNTIYF. The chain links TRBV7-2 to TRBJ1-3, with 8 bases aligning to TRBD1. This CDR3 contains 15 residues. Germline trimming cut 4 bases from V and 4 bases from J; bases unmatched to any gene: 6. CDR1 is SGHTA and CDR2 is FQGNSA in the germline V gene.

This clone was seen a single time. The gene calls are TRBV4-1 and TRBJ2-3; 8 positions agree with TRBD2. The CDR3 is 16 amino acids. The V and J ends lost 0 bases and 1 base, in that order; junction bases with no gene match: 3. CDR1 is MGHRA, CDR2 YSYEKL, per germline. The CDR3 region is CASSQDRGGGTDTQYF. Here the CDR3 DNA reads TGCGCCAGCAGCCAAGATCGGGGGGGTGGCACAGATACGCAGTATTTT.

V is TRBV7-9 and J is TRBJ2-7, with D tentatively TRBD1 or TRBD2 (5 bases each). Germline CDR1 SEHNR, CDR2 FQNEAQ (reference sequence). The V end lost 5 bases, the J end lost 2 bases, and 13 bases lay between the germline ends. This CDR3 comprises 14 residues. In DNA, the CDR3 is TGTGCCAGCAGCCTGGGGACGGGACCCTACGAGCAGTACTTC. It yields the protein CASSLGTGPYEQYF.

V usage is TRBV5-4 and J usage is TRBJ1-2, with D maybe TRBD1 (6 bases). This CDR3 is 14 amino acids long. Germline V CDR1 and CDR2: SGHNT, YYREEE (reference sequence). V gave up 3 bases and J gave up 3 bases, with 12 bases separating them. As DNA, the CDR3 is TGTGCCAGCAGCTCACAGGGTTCATACTATGGCTACACCTTC. Translating it yields CASSSQGSYYGYTF.

Notes on this clone: One end of the junction varies from germline; a read error may be responsible. V gene TRBV7-7 combines with J gene TRBJ2-1, with D perhaps TRBD2 (6 bases). The CDR3 spans 13 residues. Germline V CDR1 and CDR2: SSHAT, FNYEAQ (reference sequence). This chain's CDR3 is CASSPRLVNEQFF. The CDR3 nucleotides read TGTGCTAGCAGCCCCAGACTAGTAAATGAGCAGTTCTTC. Combining the CDR3 with reference TRBV7-7 and TRBJ2-1 gives the whole variable domain GAGVSQSPRYKVTKRGQDVTLRCDPISSHATLYWYQQALGQGPEFLTYFNYEAQPDKSGLPSDRFSAERPEGSISTLTIQRTEQRDSAMYRCASSPRLVNEQFFGPGTRLTVL.

V and J are TRBV20-1 and TRBJ2-3; D gene ambiguous. The germline gives CDR1 DFQATT, CDR2 SNEGSKA (reference sequence). V lost 3 bases and J lost 5, with 3 bases in between. This CDR3 contains 10 residues. The CDR3 protein is CSARVDTQYF. The CDR3 coding sequence is TGCAGTGCTAGGGTAGATACGCAGTATTTT.